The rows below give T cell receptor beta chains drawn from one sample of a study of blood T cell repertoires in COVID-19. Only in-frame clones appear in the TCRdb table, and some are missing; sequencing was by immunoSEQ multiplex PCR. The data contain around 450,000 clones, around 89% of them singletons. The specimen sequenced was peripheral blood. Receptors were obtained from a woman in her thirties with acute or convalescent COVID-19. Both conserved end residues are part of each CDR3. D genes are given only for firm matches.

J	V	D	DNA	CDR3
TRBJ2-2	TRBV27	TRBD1	TGTGCCAGCAGGTGGATACAGGGGGCTGGGGAGCTGTTTTTT	CASRWIQGAGELFF
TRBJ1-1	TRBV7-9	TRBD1	TGTGCCAGCAGCGAAAGGACAGGGGGCTTCACTGAAGCTTTCTTT	CASSERTGGFTEAFF
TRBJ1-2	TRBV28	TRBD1	TGTGCCAGCAGTTCACCAGGGGGCGCCCCCGTTGGCGGCTACACCTTC	CASSSPGGAPVGGYTF
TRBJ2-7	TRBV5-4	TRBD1	TGTGCCAGCAGCTCGACAGGGGAAGCCTACGAGCAGTACTTC	CASSSTGEAYEQYF
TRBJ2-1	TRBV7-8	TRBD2	TGTGCCAGCAGCGGGCGGGGGGGAAGCTCCTACAATGAGCAGTTCTTC	CASSGRGGSSYNEQFF
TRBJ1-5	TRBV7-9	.	TGTGCCAGCAGTACCCAAGAACTCAATCAGCCCCAGCATTTT	CASSTQELNQPQHF
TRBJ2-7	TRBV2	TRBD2	TGTGCCAGCAGTGAAATAGCGGGGGGACTTTACGAGCAGTACTTC	CASSEIAGGLYEQYF
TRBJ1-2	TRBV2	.	TGTGCCAGCAGTGAAGGCTGGACAGTCCCTGGCTACACCTTC	CASSEGWTVPGYTF
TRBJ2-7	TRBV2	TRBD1	TGTGCCAGCAGCGACGGGACAGGAGGAAGATACGAGCAGTACTTC	CASSDGTGGRYEQYF
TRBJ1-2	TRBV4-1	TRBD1	TGCGCCAGCAGCCAAGGAAGGGGGGACAGAAACTATGGCTACACCTTC	CASSQGRGDRNYGYTF
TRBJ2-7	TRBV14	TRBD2	TGTGCCAGCAGCCTGACTGCGGGGGGCCCCCGGGGCGAGCAGTACTTC	CASSLTAGGPRGEQYF
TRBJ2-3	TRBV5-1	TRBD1	TGCGCCAGCCACCAGGGGGCGAACCTGCCCACAGATACGCAGTATTTT	CASHQGANLPTDTQYF
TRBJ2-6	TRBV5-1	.	TGCGCCAGCGGGGGCCAGGGACCCTCTGGGGCCAACGTCCTGACTTTC	CASGGQGPSGANVLTF
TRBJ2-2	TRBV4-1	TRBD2	TGCGCCAGCAGCCCCCGGACTAGCGGGGGGAACACCGGGGAGCTGTTTTTT	CASSPRTSGGNTGELFF
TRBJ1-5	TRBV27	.	TGTGCCAGCAGTTTTGGGGCAGGAGTACGGCCCCAGCATTTT	CASSFGAGVRPQHF
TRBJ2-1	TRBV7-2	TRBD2	TGTGCCAGCAGCACTAGCGGGGCCCTATACAATGAGCAGTTCTTC	CASSTSGALYNEQFF